This entry features one T cell receptor (beta chain) sequence. What it binds is unknown. Germline CDR1 SGHVS, CDR2 FQNEAQ. J lost 5 bases, V lost 1 base, and 3 bases had no gene match. This CDR3 is built from 14 residues. Hyperthyroidism, newly diagnosed and lasting under 2 months, affected patients aged 18 to 65. Amplification yielded TCR beta CDR3 regions, with RNA transcripts as the source. HTBI primers drove first-round RT-PCR of the TCR CDR3. One entry per CDR3 protein, called by TCRdb with MiXCR from the multiplex PCR reads. The sample shows a few hundred thousand distinct CDR3 sequences, about 45% of them seen only once. This specimen comes from a study of T cells in Graves' hyperthyroidism and ophthalmopathy. Study-wide results and limits: Blood also contained most expanded thyroid clonotypes above 0.001.

The J gene is TRBJ2-5, the V gene TRBV7-8; 8 bases fit TRBD1. The sequenced sample consisted of peripheral blood or thyroid tissue (not recorded which). This sequence originates from a woman aged 18-29 years with Graves' hyperthyroidism. Here the CDR3 reads CASSLERQGETQYF. The CDR3 DNA reads as TGTGCCAGCAGCTTAGAAAGACAGGGGGAGACCCAGTACTTC.